This T cell receptor (beta chain) was retrieved from a study of shared clonotypes between healthy human individuals. The CDR3 length is 13 residues. Unmatched junction bases numbered 4, after V lost 6 bases and J lost 3 bases. From germline, CDR1 is MNHNS and CDR2 SASEGT. Each of the donors was a healthy adult who was HIV-negative and had not had a recent acute infection or vaccination. The study, taken as a whole, reports: Naive CD4 clonotype sharing across four donors was approximately 5.2%. Sampling was confined to blood; repertoires within tissues likely differ.

Points on this clone: Its antigen is currently unknown.

The material for each subset, its genomic DNA, was split evenly across several immunoSEQ plates. TCRdb's copy holds only in-frame clones and misses some; the assay was immunoSEQ multiplex PCR. The sample includes 2 million to 3 million clones, roughly 93% of them seen just once. Sequencing was carried out using naive CD4+ T cells from PBMCs. Subset reported: CD45RA+ positively selected. The chain joins TRBV6-1 to TRBJ2-7; 8 bases line up with TRBD1. The sequence was obtained from a man aged 18 to 30 in good health. Some clones in this sample may be carry-over from other donors' samples. In nucleotides, the CDR3 is TGTGCCAGCAGGGCAGGGGGCTTCTACGAGCAGTACTTC. Protein product: CASRAGGFYEQYF.